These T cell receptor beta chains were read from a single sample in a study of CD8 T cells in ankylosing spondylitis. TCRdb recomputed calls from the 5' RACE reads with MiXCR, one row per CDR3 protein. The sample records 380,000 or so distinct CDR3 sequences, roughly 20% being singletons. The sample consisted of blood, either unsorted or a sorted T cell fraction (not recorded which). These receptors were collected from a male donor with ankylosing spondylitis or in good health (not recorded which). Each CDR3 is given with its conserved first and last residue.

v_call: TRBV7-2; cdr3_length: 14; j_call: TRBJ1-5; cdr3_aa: CASSQDSRNQPQHF
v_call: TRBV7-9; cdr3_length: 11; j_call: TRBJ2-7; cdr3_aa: CASSLGPLQYF
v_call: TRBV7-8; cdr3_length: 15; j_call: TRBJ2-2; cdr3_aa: CASSLWDLQGGELFF
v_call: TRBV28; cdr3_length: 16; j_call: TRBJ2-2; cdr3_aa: CASSHLAGGDTGELFF
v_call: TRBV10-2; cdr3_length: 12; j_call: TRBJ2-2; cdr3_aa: CASTPPDGELFF
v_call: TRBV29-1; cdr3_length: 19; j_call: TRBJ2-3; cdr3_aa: CSVELWSASGGPGTDTQYF
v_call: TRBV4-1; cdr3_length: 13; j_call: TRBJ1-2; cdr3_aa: CASSPNPGYGYTF
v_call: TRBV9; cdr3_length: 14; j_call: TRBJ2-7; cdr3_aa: CASSSGDRVYEQYF
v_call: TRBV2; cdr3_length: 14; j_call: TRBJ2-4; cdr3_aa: CASRNPTGRYIQYF
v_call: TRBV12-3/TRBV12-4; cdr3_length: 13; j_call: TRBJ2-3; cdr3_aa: CASSLGYTDTQYF